This is a list of T cell receptor beta chains from one sample in a study of CD8+ T cells in alopecia areata. Clones were sequenced by immunoSEQ multiplex PCR, and TCRdb holds only the in-frame ones, with some missing. The table records under 150,000 clones, 62% of them present only once. The sequenced sample was CD8+ T cells sorted from blood. These TCRs come from a human donor in good health. Each CDR3 is given with its conserved first and last residue. The D gene is left open where the match is weak. Clone size is given for some rows only: seen once, a few or many times, or a class if the clone is expanded.

clone_size j_call d_call v_call cdr3_nt cdr3_aa
few TRBJ2-2 NA TRBV7-9 TGTGCCAGCAGCCCACAATTGTCGATTGCCGGGGAGCTGTTTTTT CASSPQLSIAGELFF
few TRBJ2-7 TRBD1 TRBV7-8 TGTGCCAGCAGCTTAGTGTCAGGGGGCAGAACCGAGCAGTACTTC CASSLVSGGRTEQYF
NA TRBJ2-7 TRBD2 TRBV2 TGTGCCAGCGATGGCACCCTAGCGGGAGGTTCCCACGAGCAGTACTTC CASDGTLAGGSHEQYF
NA TRBJ2-3 TRBD2 TRBV2 TGTGCCCAAAGGGGACTAGCGTACGCAGATACGCAGTATTTT CAQRGLAYADTQYF
NA TRBJ2-1 NA TRBV29-1 TGCAGCGTTGAAGGTTTGGCCCGCAGCTCCTACAATGAGCAGTTCTTC CSVEGLARSSYNEQFF
NA TRBJ2-1 TRBD2 TRBV6-6 TGTGCCAGCAGTTACCTCAGCACTAGCGGGAGTGATGAGCAGTTCTTC CASSYLSTSGSDEQFF
few TRBJ2-7 NA TRBV5-5 TGTGCCAGCAGCTTTAGGACGGCCACCTACGAGCAGTACTTC CASSFRTATYEQYF
NA TRBJ2-2 NA TRBV29-1 TGCAGCATTTTGGGGGACACCGGGGAGCTGTTTTTT CSILGDTGELFF
NA TRBJ1-2 TRBD1 TRBV7-9 TGTGCCAGCAGCGGAACCGGGACAGACCAGCCTAACTATGGCTACACCTTC CASSGTGTDQPNYGYTF
few TRBJ1-1 TRBD1 TRBV27 TGTGCCAGCAAGGGGGCCGAGGGTACTGAAGCTTTCTTT CASKGAEGTEAFF
NA TRBJ2-1 NA TRBV27 TGTGCCAGCAGTTTAGCGCCGGCGAACCATGAGCAGTTCTTC CASSLAPANHEQFF
NA TRBJ2-7 TRBD1 TRBV10-3 TGTGCCATCAGAAAGGGGGACAGGGCCCACGAGCAGTACTTC CAIRKGDRAHEQYF
NA TRBJ2-7 TRBD2 TRBV20-1 TGCAGTGCGGTGGGACTAAACGAGCAGTACTTC CSAVGLNEQYF
NA TRBJ2-7 NA TRBV2 TGTGCCAGCAGACCCGGTTCCTACGAGCAGTACTTC CASRPGSYEQYF
NA TRBJ2-7 NA TRBV29-1 TGCAGCGCGTCGGACTTATCCTACGAGCAGTACTTC CSASDLSYEQYF
NA TRBJ2-7 NA TRBV30 TGTGCCTGGAGCCCCCCGACGGGGCGCAGTTACGAGCAGTACTTC CAWSPPTGRSYEQYF